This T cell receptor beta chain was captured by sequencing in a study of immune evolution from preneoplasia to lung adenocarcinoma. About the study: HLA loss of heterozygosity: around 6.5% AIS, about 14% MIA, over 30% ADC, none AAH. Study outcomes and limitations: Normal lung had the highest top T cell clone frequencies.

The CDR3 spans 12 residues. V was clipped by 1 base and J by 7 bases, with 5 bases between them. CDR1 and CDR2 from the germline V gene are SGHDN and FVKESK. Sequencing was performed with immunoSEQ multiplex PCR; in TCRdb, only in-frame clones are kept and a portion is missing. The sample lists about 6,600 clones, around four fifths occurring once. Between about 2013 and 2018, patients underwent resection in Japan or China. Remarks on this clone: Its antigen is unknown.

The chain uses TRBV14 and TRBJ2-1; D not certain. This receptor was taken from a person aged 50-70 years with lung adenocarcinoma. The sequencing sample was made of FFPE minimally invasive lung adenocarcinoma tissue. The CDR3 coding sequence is TGTGCCAGCAGCCAAGTCGAAAATGAGCAGTTCTTC. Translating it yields CASSQVENEQFF.